This T cell receptor beta chain was recovered during a study of T cell responses to AZD1222 COVID-19 vaccine. TCRdb keeps only in-frame clones here, not all; method: immunoSEQ multiplex PCR. This sample has tens of thousands of clones; about 86% occur once, and the top ten carry less than 6.5%. V dropped 1 base and J dropped 2; count of bases not matched to a gene: 6. Germline V gene lookup returns CDR1 KGHSH and CDR2 LQKENI. The CDR3 totals 17 residues. This specimen was peripheral blood, taken 28 days after the second AZD1222 dose. The V gene is TRBV18, the J gene TRBJ1-5; 9 bases align to TRBD1. This TCR came from an adult who received the AZD1222 COVID-19 vaccine. The CDR3 DNA follows: TGTGCCAGCTCACCACGTGCCGGGACAGGGCGCAATCAGCCCCAGCATTTT. Its translation: CASSPRAGTGRNQPQHF.